This T cell receptor (beta chain) was sequenced for a study of PD-L1 blockade in urothelial cancer (dated by TCRdb to 2016 to 2017). Background on the whole study: Every patient began therapy in about 2014 and was given atezolizumab 1,200 mg intravenously every 3 weeks. Twenty-five of 29 patients were identified as males with urothelial cancer of bladder origin, and a prior smoking history was reported by 18 of 29 patients. Patients had an ECOG performance status of 0 or 1 and had received between 0 and 3 prior chemotherapy regimens. Blood samples were analyzed 3 weeks after the start of treatment (second dose) and 6 weeks after the start of treatment. Blood samples gave a median of approximately 150,000 T cells and some 83,000 unique TCRs, with a median clonality of 0.080. The study, an exploratory multi-omic analysis, examined somatic, immune and clinical correlates of response to PD-L1 blockade with atezolizumab in urothelial cancer. Pretreatment tumor samples and matched peripheral blood, collected serially before and after atezolizumab treatment, underwent TCR sequencing. Progression-free survival longer than 6 months counted as durable clinical benefit, and TCR features were additionally tested against both progression-free and overall survival. Whole exome sequencing and RNA sequencing of pretreatment tumors were performed alongside TCR sequencing in the same patients. Durable clinical benefit was achieved by nine patients and was not achieved by 20 patients. Some 30 patients had pretreatment blood TCR-seq, some 25 had at least one posttreatment blood collection, and some 25 had tumor TCR-seq.

V and J are truncated by 5 bases and 2 bases respectively, leaving an intervening sequence of 11 bases. In the germline V gene (reference sequence), CDR1 corresponds to LNHDA and CDR2 to SQIVND. Reading from cysteine to phenylalanine, the CDR3 counts 14 amino acids. The only DNA kept is the CDR3, 42 bases in frame from the first base. Here is what the overall study found, with its caveats: Because the sample size was small (n ≈ 30) and many exploratory analyses were performed, the results are intended to be hypothesis-generating. Patients with durable benefit showed greater expansion of tumor-associated TCR clones in peripheral blood 3 weeks after starting treatment (n of about 22, p = 0.022). Improved progression-free and overall survival was associated with having pretreatment peripheral blood TCR clonality below the median.

On this clone itself: Its antigen has not been determined. Base qualities were left out, and no much larger clone turns up one base away.

Synthetic TCR analog templates were spiked into each PCR to estimate absolute template abundance from read counts. The immunoSEQ assay was used to amplify TCRbeta CDR3 regions from genomic DNA with bias-controlled V and J gene primers. Rearranged TCRbeta segments were sequenced at approximately 20X coverage. Per the original workflow: Sequencing errors were corrected by clustering, and CDR3s were annotated against IMGT so that V, D and J genes could be assigned. Out-of-frame and stop-codon sequences were excluded, and only productive TCRbeta rearrangements were used in downstream analyses. To compute clonality, Shannon entropy was normalized by the log of the number of unique productive sequences and then subtracted from one. Fisher's exact test with Benjamini-Hochberg correction, at a threshold of adjusted p below 0.01, was used to find clones that differed between time points or between blood and tumor. This is the immuneACCESS table as TCRdb keeps it, with only in-frame sequences that have V and J called. A part of the clones is gone; compared with another copy, unresolved V genes explain less than half, and the rest is unexplained. V and J calls and clone size are as listed in that table; D and trimming were resolved from the DNA. For this sample the table gives around 100,000 clones, of which about 90% were detected only once. The top ten hold roughly 1.6% of the sample.

The label giving this sample's time point can be read as: pretreatment peripheral blood. A total of 29 patients with locally advanced or metastatic urothelial carcinoma, treated at Memorial Sloan Kettering on a trial protocol, made up the cohort. Peripheral blood mononuclear cells were collected pretreatment and during treatment, with between 1 and 8 total time points obtained per patient. The Qiagen DNeasy Blood extraction kit was used to purify genomic DNA from total PBMCs and tumor samples. PBMCs were collected pretreatment and during treatment and were isolated and stored as previously described.

This sample comprised PBMCs, obtained around atezolizumab (anti-PD-L1) treatment. This receptor was identified in a man in his sixties with urothelial cancer. This sequence uses TRBV19 and TRBJ2-3; possibly the D gene is TRBD2, per 5 matching bases. The base sequence is TGTGCCAGTAGTCATGGCCTAGCCACAGATACGCAGTATTTT. Its protein reads: CASSHGLATDTQYF.